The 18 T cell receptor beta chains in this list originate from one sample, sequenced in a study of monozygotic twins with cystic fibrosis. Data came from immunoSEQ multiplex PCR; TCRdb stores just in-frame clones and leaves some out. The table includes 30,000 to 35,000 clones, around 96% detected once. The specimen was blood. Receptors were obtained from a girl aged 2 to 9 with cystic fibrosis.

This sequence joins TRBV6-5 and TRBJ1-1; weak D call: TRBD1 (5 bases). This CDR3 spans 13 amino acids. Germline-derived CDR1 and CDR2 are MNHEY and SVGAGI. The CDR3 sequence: CVTMGRVNTEAFF. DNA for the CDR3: TGTGTCACAATGGGGCGGGTGAACACTGAAGCTTTCTTT.

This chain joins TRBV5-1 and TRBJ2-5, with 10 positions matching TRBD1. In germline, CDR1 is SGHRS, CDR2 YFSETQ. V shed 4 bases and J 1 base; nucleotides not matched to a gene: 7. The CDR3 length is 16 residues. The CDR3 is CASSNAGTGAQETQYF. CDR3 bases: TGCGCCAGCAGCAATGCCGGGACAGGGGCCCAAGAGACCCAGTACTTC.

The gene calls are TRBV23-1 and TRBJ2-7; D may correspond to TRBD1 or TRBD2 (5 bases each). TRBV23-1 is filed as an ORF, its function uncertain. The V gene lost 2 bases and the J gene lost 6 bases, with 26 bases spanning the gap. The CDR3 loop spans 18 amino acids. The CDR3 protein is CASSQPGLRPRVSGEQYF. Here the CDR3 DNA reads TGCGCCAGCAGTCAACCTGGACTCAGACCCAGGGTTTCTGGCGAGCAGTACTTC.

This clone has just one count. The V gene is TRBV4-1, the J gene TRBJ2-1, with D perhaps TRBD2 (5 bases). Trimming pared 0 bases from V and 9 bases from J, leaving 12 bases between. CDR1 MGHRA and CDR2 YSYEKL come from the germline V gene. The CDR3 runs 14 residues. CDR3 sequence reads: CASSQESSRGEQFF. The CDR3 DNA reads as TGCGCCAGCAGCCAAGAGTCGAGCCGGGGTGAGCAGTTCTTC.

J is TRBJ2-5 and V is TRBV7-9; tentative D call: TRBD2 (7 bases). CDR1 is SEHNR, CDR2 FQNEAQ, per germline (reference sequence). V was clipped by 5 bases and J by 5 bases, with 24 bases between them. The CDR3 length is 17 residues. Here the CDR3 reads CASSPRPGGRRGETQYF. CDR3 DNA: TGTGCCAGCAGCCCAAGGCCTGGCGGGAGAAGGGGGGAGACCCAGTACTTC.

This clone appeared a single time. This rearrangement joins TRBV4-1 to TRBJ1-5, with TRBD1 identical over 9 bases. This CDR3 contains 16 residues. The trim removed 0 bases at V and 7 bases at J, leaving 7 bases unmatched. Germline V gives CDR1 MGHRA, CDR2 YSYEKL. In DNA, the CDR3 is TGCGCCAGCAGCCAAGAGAACAGGGGGCGCTCCCAGCCCCAGCATTTT. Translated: CASSQENRGRSQPQHF.

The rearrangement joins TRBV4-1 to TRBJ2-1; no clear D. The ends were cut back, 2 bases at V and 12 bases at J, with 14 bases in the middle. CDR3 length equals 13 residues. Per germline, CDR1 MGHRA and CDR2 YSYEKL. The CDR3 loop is CASSQSSGRRQFF. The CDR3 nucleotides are TGCGCCAGCAGCCAATCCTCCGGCAGACGGCAGTTCTTC.

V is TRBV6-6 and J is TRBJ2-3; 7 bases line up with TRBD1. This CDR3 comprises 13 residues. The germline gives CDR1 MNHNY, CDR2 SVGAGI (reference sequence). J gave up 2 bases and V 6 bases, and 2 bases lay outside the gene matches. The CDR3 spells CASSGQDTDTQYF. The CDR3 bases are TGTGCCAGCAGCGGACAGGACACAGATACGCAGTATTTT.

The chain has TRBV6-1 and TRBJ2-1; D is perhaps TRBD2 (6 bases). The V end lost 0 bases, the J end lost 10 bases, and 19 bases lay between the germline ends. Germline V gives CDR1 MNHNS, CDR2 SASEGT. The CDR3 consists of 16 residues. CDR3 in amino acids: CASSEAPPGVGLEQFF. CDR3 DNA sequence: TGTGCCAGCAGTGAAGCCCCTCCGGGAGTAGGCCTAGAGCAGTTCTTC.

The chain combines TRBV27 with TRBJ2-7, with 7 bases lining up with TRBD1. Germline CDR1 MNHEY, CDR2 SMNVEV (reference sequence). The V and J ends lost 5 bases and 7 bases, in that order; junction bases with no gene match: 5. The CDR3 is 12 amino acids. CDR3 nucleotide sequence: TGTGCCAGCAGTCAACAGGGGTTGGAGCAGTACTTC. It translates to CASSQQGLEQYF.

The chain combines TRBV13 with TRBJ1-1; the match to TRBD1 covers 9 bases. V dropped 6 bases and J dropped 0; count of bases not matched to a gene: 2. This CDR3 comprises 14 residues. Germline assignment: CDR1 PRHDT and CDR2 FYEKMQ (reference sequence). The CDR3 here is CASRRTGVNTEAFF. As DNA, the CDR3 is TGTGCCAGCAGGCGGACAGGGGTGAACACTGAAGCTTTCTTT.

CDR3 residues: CASSESTGGAGTQYF. The CDR3 DNA reads TGTGCCAGCAGTGAATCAACAGGGGGCGCAGGTACGCAGTATTTT. The chain recombines TRBV25-1 with TRBJ2-3, with 9 bases identical to TRBD1. Looked up from germline, CDR1 is MGHDK and CDR2 is SYGVNS. V lost 1 base, J lost 8 bases, and 7 bases stayed unmatched. CDR3 length: 15 residues. Drawing the rest from reference TRBV25-1 and TRBJ2-3, the complete variable domain is EADIYQTPRYLVIGTGKKITLECSQTMGHDKMYWYQQDPGMELHLIHYSYGVNSTEKGDLSSESTVSRIRTEHFPLTLESARPSHTSQYLCASSESTGGAGTQYFGPGTRLTVL.

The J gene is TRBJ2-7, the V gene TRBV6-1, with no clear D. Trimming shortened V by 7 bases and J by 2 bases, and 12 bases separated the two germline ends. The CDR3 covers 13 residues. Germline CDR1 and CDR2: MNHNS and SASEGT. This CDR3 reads CASMEDIPYEQYF. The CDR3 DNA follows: TGTGCCAGCATGGAAGACATTCCCTACGAGCAGTACTTC.

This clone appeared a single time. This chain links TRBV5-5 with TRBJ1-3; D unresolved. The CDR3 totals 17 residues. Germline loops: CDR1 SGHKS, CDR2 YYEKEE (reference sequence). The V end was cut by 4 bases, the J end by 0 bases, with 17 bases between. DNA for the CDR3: TGTGCCAGCAGCAACATGACAATAGGCTACTCTGGAAACACCATATATTTT. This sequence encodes CASSNMTIGYSGNTIYF.

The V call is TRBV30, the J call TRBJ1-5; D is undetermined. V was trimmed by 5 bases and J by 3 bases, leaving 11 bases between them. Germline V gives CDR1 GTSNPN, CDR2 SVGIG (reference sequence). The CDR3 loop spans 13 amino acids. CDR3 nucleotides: TGTGCCTGGGCCCTCGGGGACAATCAGCCCCAGCATTTT. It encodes CAWALGDNQPQHF.

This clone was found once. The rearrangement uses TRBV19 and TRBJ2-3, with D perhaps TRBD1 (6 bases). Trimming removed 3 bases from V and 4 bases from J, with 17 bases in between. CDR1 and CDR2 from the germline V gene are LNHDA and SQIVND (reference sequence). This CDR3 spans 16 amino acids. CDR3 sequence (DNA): TGTGCCAGTAGTATCGGTGGGGACACAAGGCCAGATACGCAGTATTTT. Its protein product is CASSIGGDTRPDTQYF.

As DNA, the CDR3 is TGTGCCAGCAGCCAAATGCCTAGCACAGATACGCAGTATTTT. Its protein product is CASSQMPSTDTQYF. The chain recombines TRBV11-2 with TRBJ2-3, with D uncertain. The CDR3 extends over 14 amino acids. V was shortened by 5 bases and J by 0 bases, with 9 bases between the two germline ends. Germline assignment: CDR1 SGHAT and CDR2 FQNNGV.

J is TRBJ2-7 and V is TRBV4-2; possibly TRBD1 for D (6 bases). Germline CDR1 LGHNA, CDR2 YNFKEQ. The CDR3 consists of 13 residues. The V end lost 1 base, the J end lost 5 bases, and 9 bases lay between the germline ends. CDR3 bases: TGTGCCAGCAGCCAAGGAGACAGGCACGAGCAGTACTTC. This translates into CASSQGDRHEQYF.